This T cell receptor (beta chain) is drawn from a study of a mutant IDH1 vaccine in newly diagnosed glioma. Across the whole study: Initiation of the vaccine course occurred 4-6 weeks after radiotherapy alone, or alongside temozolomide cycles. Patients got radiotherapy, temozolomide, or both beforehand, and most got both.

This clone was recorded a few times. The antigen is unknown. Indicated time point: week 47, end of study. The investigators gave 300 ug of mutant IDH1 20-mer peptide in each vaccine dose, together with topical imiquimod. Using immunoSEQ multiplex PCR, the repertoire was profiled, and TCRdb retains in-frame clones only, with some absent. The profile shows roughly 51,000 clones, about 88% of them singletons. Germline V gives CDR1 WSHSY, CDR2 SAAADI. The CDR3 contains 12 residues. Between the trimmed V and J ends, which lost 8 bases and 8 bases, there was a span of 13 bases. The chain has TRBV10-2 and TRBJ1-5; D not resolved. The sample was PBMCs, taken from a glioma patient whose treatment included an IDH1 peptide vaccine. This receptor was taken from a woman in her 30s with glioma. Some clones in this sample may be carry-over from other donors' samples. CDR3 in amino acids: CASGRVGEPQHF. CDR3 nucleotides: TGCGCCAGCGGGAGGGTGGGTGAGCCCCAGCATTTT.